The clone carrying this T cell receptor beta chain was seen ten or more times. This entry comes from a study of blood T cells in healthy people across ages. About the study: Capture via template switching afforded approximately one barcoded beta molecule per two T cells.

Germline CDR1 and CDR2: SGHRS and YFSETQ. The V gene end was trimmed by 2 bases and the J gene end by 8 bases; junction bases not matched to a gene: 3. This CDR3 contains 13 residues. Then a second PCR, running roughly 7 to 11 cycles, was carried out with a sample-barcoded 5' primer and a J-beta primer mix. Each of the cDNA molecules was tagged by a template-switch adaptor with 12 random nucleotides. From the 5' RACE reads, TCRdb called clonotypes with MiXCR, one entry per CDR3 protein. The profile shows roughly 2 million distinct CDR3 sequences, about 50% of them singletons. The amount of total RNA extracted per sample was at least 5.5 micrograms.

This chain links TRBV5-1 with TRBJ2-1; 8 bases map to TRBD1. Specimen: blood. This receptor was obtained from a woman aged 40 to 55 in good health. The CDR3, as DNA: TGCGCCAGCAGCTTCGGACAGGGCGATGAGCAGTTCTTC. It specifies CASSFGQGDEQFF. The full variable domain, in which reference TRBV5-1 and TRBJ2-1 provide the parts outside the CDR3, is KAGVTQTPRYLIKTRGQQVTLSCSPISGHRSVSWYQQTPGQGLQFLFEYFSETQRNKGNFPGRFSGRQFSNSRSEMNVSTLELGDSALYLCASSFGQGDEQFFGPGTRLTVL.